These 30 T cell receptor beta chains came from one sample sequenced in a study of blood T cells in healthy people across ages. The use of a sample-barcoded 5' primer and a J-beta primer mix characterized a second PCR of roughly 6 to 11 cycles. TCRdb recomputed calls from the 5' RACE reads with MiXCR, one row per CDR3 protein. The table records approximately 760,000 distinct CDR3 sequences, roughly 25% of them present only once. This sample also appeared in a second study, on T cells of mothers and their children.

Sequences were obtained from blood. These receptors originate from a boy aged 10-17 years in good health.

The V call is TRBV3-1, the J call TRBJ2-5, with a possible D match to TRBD2 (7 bases). V lost 7 bases and J 7 bases, leaving 19 bases between the germline ends. Germline lookup yields CDR1 LGHDT and CDR2 YNNKEL (reference sequence). This CDR3 contains 14 residues. CDR3 amino acids: CASTTYGGQGTQYF. CDR3 DNA: TGTGCCAGCACCACATACGGGGGGCAGGGGACCCAGTACTTC.

The chain couples TRBV19 to TRBJ1-5, with 7 nucleotides matching TRBD1. The CDR3 has 13 amino acids. V shed 2 bases and J 7 bases; nucleotides not matched to a gene: 2. Germline loops: CDR1 LNHDA, CDR2 SQIVND (reference sequence). The CDR3 protein is CASSITGQQPQHF. The CDR3 nucleotides are TGTGCCAGTAGTATAACGGGACAGCAGCCCCAGCATTTT.

This clonotype turned up a few times. The rearrangement uses TRBV3-1 and TRBJ1-2, with a weak D call TRBD1 (6 bases). Germline CDR1 and CDR2: LGHDT and YNNKEL (reference sequence). The CDR3 length is 15 residues. Trimming pared 4 bases from V and 7 bases from J, leaving 19 bases between. DNA of the CDR3: TGTGCCAGCAGCCTTGCCCTGACAGGAGCCTGTGGCTACACCTTC. Amino acids: CASSLALTGACGYTF.

The J gene is TRBJ2-1, the V gene TRBV7-9; 9 bases line up with TRBD1. CDR1 SEHNR and CDR2 FQNEAQ come from the germline V gene (reference sequence). This CDR3 has 16 amino acids. Germline trimming cut 1 base from V and 8 bases from J; bases unmatched to any gene: 9. The CDR3 nucleotides are TGTGCCAGCAGCTTAGTGTCGGGACAGGGAGTCGATGAGCAGTTCTTC. It is translated as CASSLVSGQGVDEQFF.

DNA for the CDR3: TGTGCCAGCAGTCCGGACAGACCGGGGAACACCATATATTTT. It yields the protein CASSPDRPGNTIYF. The gene calls are TRBV6-2 or TRBV6-3 and TRBJ1-3; tentative D call: TRBD1 (6 bases). CDR3 length: 14 residues. Germline-derived CDR1 and CDR2 are MNHEY and SVGEGT. V shed 5 bases and J shed 7 bases, with 15 bases lying between them.

The chain joins TRBV6-5 to TRBJ2-3; D may be TRBD2 (5 bases). In germline, CDR1 is MNHEY, CDR2 SVGAGI. The CDR3 spans 14 residues. V was trimmed by 6 bases and J by 1 base, leaving 11 bases between them. CDR3: CASRLGSGTDTQYF. Here the CDR3 DNA reads TGTGCCAGCAGACTGGGTAGCGGCACAGATACGCAGTATTTT.

This clonotype was observed a few times. This chain's CDR3 is CATSDLGGGEQFF. CDR3 DNA: TGTGCCACCAGTGACCTGGGTGGGGGCGAGCAGTTCTTC. The J gene is TRBJ2-5, the V gene TRBV24-1, with a weak D call TRBD1 (6 bases). The tail of the sequence fits TRBJ2-1 better, so the J call may be wrong. The CDR3 sequence is 13 residues long. Germline assignment: CDR1 KGHDR and CDR2 SFDVKD.

This clonotype was picked up a small number of times. The genes are TRBV6-5 and TRBJ2-1, with D uncertain. Trimming removed 2 bases at V and 8 bases at J, with 7 bases between. The CDR3 is 12 residues long. The V gene's germline CDR1 is MNHEY and CDR2 SVGAGI. The CDR3 spells CASSYEGYEQFF. Here the CDR3 DNA reads TGTGCCAGCAGTTACGAAGGGTATGAGCAGTTCTTC.

This clonotype turned up a few times. V gene TRBV29-1 combines with J gene TRBJ2-7; D remains unclear. The CDR3 has 12 residues. Trimming took off 2 bases at V and 3 bases at J, with 8 bases between the two ends. Per the germline V gene, CDR1 is SQVTM and CDR2 is ANQGSEA. CDR3 DNA sequence: TGCAGCGTTGAACTGAGGAACTACGAGCAGTACTTC. It translates to CSVELRNYEQYF.

The chain has TRBV7-3 and TRBJ2-1, with TRBD1 identical over 11 bases. Trimming took 0 bases from V and 1 from J; bases not matched to a gene: 2. Germline loops: CDR1 SGHTA, CDR2 FQGTGA. CDR3 size: 17 residues. CDR3 amino acids: CASSLTGTGGSYNEQFF. CDR3 in DNA: TGTGCCAGCAGCTTAACCGGGACAGGGGGGTCCTACAATGAGCAGTTCTTC.

The rearrangement joins TRBV7-2 to TRBJ2-4, with 9 positions matching TRBD2. Trimming at V came to 0 bases and at J to 0 bases, leaving 6 bases not matched to a gene. CDR1 is SGHTA and CDR2 is FQGNSA in the germline V gene. This CDR3 is built from 18 residues. The CDR3 DNA sequence: TGTGCCAGCAGCTTAGCTTCTAGCGGGGAACTAGCCAAAAACATTCAGTACTTC. Protein product: CASSLASSGELAKNIQYF.

This clonotype was recorded only once. The junction and the germline gene differ at one end; a read error may be behind it. The genes are TRBV3-1 and TRBJ2-5; D might be TRBD2 (6 bases). CDR3 length: 14 residues. Germline CDR1 is LGHDT and CDR2 is YNNKEL (reference sequence). CDR3 protein: CASTQMEGRREQYF. As DNA, the CDR3 is TGTGCCAGCACCCAAATGGAGGGAAGGAGGGAGCAGTACTTC.

This chain connects TRBV18 to TRBJ2-6; D remains ambiguous. Trimming shortened V by 3 bases and J by 0 bases, and 6 bases separated the two germline ends. Per the germline V gene, CDR1 is KGHSH and CDR2 is LQKENI. The CDR3 is 15 amino acids. The chain's CDR3 is CASSPLISGANVLTF. CDR3 nucleotide sequence: TGTGCCAGCTCACCGCTGATCTCTGGGGCCAACGTCCTGACTTTC.

In this sample, this clonotype turned up a few times. The gene calls are TRBV20-1 and TRBJ1-4, with D unresolved. This CDR3 spans 13 amino acids. The V and J ends lost 1 base and 8 bases respectively, with 11 bases between them. CDR1 is DFQATT, CDR2 SNEGSKA, per germline (reference sequence). CDR3 DNA sequence: TGCAGTGCTAGAGGGGTCGGGGAAGAAAAACTGTTTTTT. Its translation: CSARGVGEEKLFF.

In this sample, this clonotype turned up a few times. In DNA, the CDR3 is TGCAGCGTTGATTGGGTTATGGTCCAGGGCACAGATACGCAGTATTTT. Translating it yields CSVDWVMVQGTDTQYF. The genes are TRBV29-1 and TRBJ2-3, with D hard to call. V was clipped by 3 bases and J by 1 base, with 17 bases between them. This CDR3 comprises 16 residues. Germline V gene sequence: CDR1 SQVTM, CDR2 ANQGSEA.

In this sample, this clonotype turned up a few times. The gene calls are TRBV27 and TRBJ2-1; 9 nucleotides align to TRBD1. The J call may be faulty, since TRBJ2-7 better matches the DNA end. Looked up from germline, CDR1 is MNHEY and CDR2 is SMNVEV (reference sequence). The length of the CDR3 is 18 residues. DNA of the CDR3: TGTGCCAGCAGTTTATCTTACCCTGGGACAGGGAGGTTCTACGAGCAGTACTTC. Its protein product is CASSLSYPGTGRFYEQYF.

A few counts support this clonotype. A read error is possible here, since a much larger clone lies one base away. The chain recombines TRBV29-1 with TRBJ2-5; maybe TRBD1 (5 bases). CDR3 length: 12 residues. The germline V gene encodes CDR1 SQVTM and CDR2 ANQGSEA. The CDR3 coding sequence is TGCAGCGGTTTGGACGGACAAGAGACCCAGTGCTTC. Amino acids: CSGLDGQETQCF.

The rearrangement joins TRBV6-2 or TRBV6-3 to TRBJ2-1; D may be TRBD1 or TRBD2 (6 bases each). Trimming took off 5 bases at V and 7 bases at J, with 21 bases between the two ends. Germline CDR1 is MNHEY and CDR2 is SVGEGT. CDR3 size: 16 residues. In DNA, the CDR3 is TGTGCCAGCAGTCCCACGGGGGCGAGGTACACGAATGAGCAGTTCTTC. Amino acid sequence: CASSPTGARYTNEQFF.

In its sample, this clonotype was seen a few times. The V call is TRBV29-1, the J call TRBJ2-7; D is unresolved. V gave up 5 bases and J gave up 2 bases, with 13 bases separating them. Germline CDR1 reads SQVTM; CDR2 reads ANQGSEA. CDR3 size: 13 residues. This CDR3 is CSVYDTFAYEQYF. In nucleotides, the CDR3 is TGCAGCGTTTATGACACGTTCGCCTACGAGCAGTACTTC.

In its sample, this clonotype was seen a few times. This chain connects TRBV4-1 to TRBJ2-4, with TRBD1 as a possible D gene (6 bases). V was trimmed by 1 base and J by 1 base, leaving 17 bases between them. Looked up from germline, CDR1 is MGHRA and CDR2 is YSYEKL. This CDR3 region has 18 residues. The CDR3 loop reads CASSQGTQGLRAKNIQYF. CDR3 in DNA: TGCGCCAGCAGCCAAGGGACACAGGGTCTTCGGGCCAAAAACATTCAGTACTTC.

V usage is TRBV2 and J usage is TRBJ2-1, with 11 bases matching TRBD2. The DNA end favors TRBJ2-5, so the J call may be wrong. Germline assignment: CDR1 SNHLY and CDR2 FYNNEI. The CDR3 is 15 amino acids. The CDR3 sequence is CASSRLAGNFAAQYF. The DNA for the CDR3 is TGTGCCAGCAGTCGACTAGCGGGGAACTTCGCGGCCCAGTACTTC.

The count of this clonotype is one. The rearrangement links TRBV10-3 to TRBJ2-1, with 9 bases aligning to TRBD1. The germline gives CDR1 ENHRY, CDR2 SYGVKD. This CDR3 is 18 amino acids long. Trimming cost V 7 bases and J 0 bases; bases outside gene matches: 13. CDR3 amino acids: CAIKGTGSSHSSYNEQFF. The CDR3 DNA follows: TGTGCCATCAAGGGGACAGGGTCTTCCCACTCCTCCTACAATGAGCAGTTCTTC.

This chain joins TRBV4-1 and TRBJ2-5, with D possibly TRBD2 on 6 matching bases. Matching the DNA end better, TRBJ2-1 makes the J call doubtful. The CDR3 covers 15 residues. CDR1 is MGHRA and CDR2 is YSYEKL in the germline V gene. The CDR3: CASSQEPMGGNEQFF. The CDR3 DNA follows: TGCGCCAGCAGCCAAGAGCCTATGGGGGGCAATGAGCAGTTCTTC.

The rearrangement links TRBV7-2 to TRBJ2-6; tentatively, D is TRBD2 (5 bases). CDR3 size: 16 residues. Germline lookup yields CDR1 SGHTA and CDR2 FQGNSA. The V end was cut by 5 bases, the J end by 1 base, with 12 bases between. The CDR3 sequence is CASSPRTGSGANVLTF. In nucleotides, the CDR3 is TGTGCCAGCAGCCCCCGGACTGGGTCTGGGGCCAACGTCCTGACTTTC.

This clonotype was seen a few times. V usage is TRBV5-1 and J usage is TRBJ2-3; D is ambiguous. CDR1 SGHRS and CDR2 YFSETQ come from the germline V gene. The V and J ends lost 0 bases and 0 bases respectively, with 8 bases between them. CDR3 length: 15 amino acids. CDR3 residues: CASSLELPSTDTQYF. As DNA, the CDR3 is TGCGCCAGCAGCTTGGAACTACCAAGCACAGATACGCAGTATTTT.

The chain combines TRBV12-3 or TRBV12-4 with TRBJ1-5; D remains unclear. CDR3 size: 13 residues. Trimming took 3 bases from V and 9 from J, leaving 12 bases between them. The CDR3 here is CASSFEGQRPQHF. The CDR3 DNA is TGTGCCAGCAGTTTCGAGGGTCAGCGGCCCCAGCATTTT.

The chain is built from TRBV7-9 and TRBJ2-1; D is ambiguous. CDR3 size: 13 residues. Germline V gene data show CDR1 as SEHNR and CDR2 as FQNEAQ (reference sequence). V was clipped by 5 bases and J by 4 bases, with 9 bases between them. The CDR3 is CASSRARYNEQFF. As DNA, the CDR3 is TGTGCCAGCAGCCGAGCGAGATACAATGAGCAGTTCTTC.

In its sample, this clonotype was seen a few times. The chain employs TRBV11-3 and TRBJ1-1; D perhaps matches TRBD1 (6 bases). Trimming took off 7 bases at V and 1 base at J, with 13 bases between the two ends. Germline values: CDR1 SGHNT, CDR2 YENEEA. The CDR3 is 14 amino acids. In DNA form, the CDR3 reads TGTGCCAGCAATATGGGGGCAACGAACACTGAAGCTTTCTTT. Amino acid sequence: CASNMGATNTEAFF.

This clonotype was seen more than once but under ten times. The genes are TRBV11-2 and TRBJ2-5, with D possibly called TRBD1 or TRBD2 (5 bases each). The better agreement between TRBJ2-1 and the DNA end casts doubt on the J call. Germline V gene lookup returns CDR1 SGHAT and CDR2 FQNNGV. The CDR3 totals 15 residues. Here the CDR3 reads CASSSYLTGHNEQFF. CDR3 DNA: TGTGCCAGCAGCTCCTACCTTACGGGACACAATGAGCAGTTCTTC.

The chain uses TRBV4-3 and TRBJ1-3; D is undetermined. The germline V gene encodes CDR1 LGHNA and CDR2 YSLEER. The CDR3 sequence is 15 residues long. V was shortened by 0 bases and J by 0 bases, with 6 bases between the two germline ends. CDR3 in DNA: TGCGCCAGCAGCCAAGATATGTACTCTGGAAACACCATATATTTT. Protein product: CASSQDMYSGNTIYF.